These 29 T cell receptor beta chains came from one sample sequenced in a study of shared clonotypes between healthy human individuals. The table came from immunoSEQ multiplex PCR; TCRdb's copy has only in-frame clones and leaves some out. Altogether 1.6 million or so clones are present, about 96% being singletons, with the ten largest covering over 1%. Sample: naive CD4+ T cells sorted from blood. Subset meaning: CD45RA+ positively selected. These receptors were collected from a man aged 30 to 45 in good health.

The V gene is TRBV14, the J gene TRBJ2-7, with a possible D match to TRBD2 (6 bases). Deletions cut 0 bases from V and 8 bases from J, with 14 bases between. The CDR3 contains 14 residues. The germline V gene encodes CDR1 SGHDN and CDR2 FVKESK. In DNA, the CDR3 is TGTGCCAGCAGCCAAGACCTGACTAGTCCGAAGCAGTACTTC. Protein: CASSQDLTSPKQYF.

V gene TRBV18 combines with J gene TRBJ2-3; D unresolved. The CDR3 consists of 12 residues. V was cut by 3 bases and J by 6 bases, with 7 bases left in between. CDR1 and CDR2 (germline): KGHSH, LQKENI. This CDR3 is CASSPDVDTQYF. In DNA form, the CDR3 reads TGTGCCAGCTCACCGGACGTTGATACGCAGTATTTT.

V is TRBV7-2 and J is TRBJ2-3, with D possibly being TRBD1 or TRBD2 (6 bases each). In germline, CDR1 is SGHTA, CDR2 FQGNSA. CDR3 length: 13 amino acids. The germline V and J ends were trimmed by 7 bases and 10 bases, with 18 bases remaining between them. The DNA for the CDR3 is TGTGCCAGCACCCGAGGGGGGACAAGAGCGCAGTATTTT. Residues: CASTRGGTRAQYF.

The chain couples TRBV7-8 to TRBJ2-2, with TRBD1 matching 7 bases. Germline CDR1 is SGHVS and CDR2 is FQNEAQ. The CDR3 is made up of 17 amino acids. V lost 5 bases to trimming and J lost 0 bases; unmatched junction nucleotides: 9. The CDR3 DNA follows: TGTGCCAGCAGCCAGTCTCCCGGGACAGCGAACACCGGGGAGCTGTTTTTT. Translation gives CASSQSPGTANTGELFF.

The J gene is TRBJ1-3, the V gene TRBV18; D unresolved. From germline, CDR1 is KGHSH and CDR2 LQKENI. V was clipped by 3 bases and J by 0 bases, with 9 bases between them. The CDR3 covers 15 residues. The CDR3, as DNA: TGTGCCAGCTCACCCAGCCACACCTCTGGAAACACCATATATTTT. It translates to CASSPSHTSGNTIYF.

V and J are TRBV5-1 and TRBJ2-5; D is unresolved. This CDR3 contains 13 residues. Germline V lookup: CDR1 SGHRS, CDR2 YFSETQ. Trimming stripped 5 bases from V and 2 bases from J, with 10 bases between. CDR3 residues: CASSIRRQETQYF. DNA of the CDR3: TGCGCCAGCAGTATTCGGCGGCAAGAGACCCAGTACTTC.

The rearrangement links TRBV6-1 to TRBJ2-7; tentatively, D is TRBD2 (6 bases). CDR1 MNHNS and CDR2 SASEGT come from the germline V gene. This CDR3 region has 13 residues. Trimming took off 6 bases at V and 3 bases at J, with 12 bases between the two ends. In DNA, the CDR3 is TGTGCCAGCAGATTAGCGGAGGTCTACGAGCAGTACTTC. This translates into CASRLAEVYEQYF.

V is TRBV27 and J is TRBJ2-2; maybe TRBD1 (6 bases). V lost 5 bases to trimming and J lost 6 bases, with 13 bases between them. The V gene's germline CDR1 is MNHEY and CDR2 SMNVEV (reference sequence). This CDR3 region has 14 residues. This CDR3 is CASSLRQESGELFF. CDR3 sequence (DNA): TGTGCCAGCAGTCTCCGACAGGAGTCCGGGGAGCTGTTTTTT.

The gene calls are TRBV7-9 and TRBJ2-7, with 7 bases lining up with TRBD1. This CDR3 is 12 amino acids long. After removal of 5 bases from V and 10 bases from J, the junction contained 8 bases not matched to a gene. Germline V CDR1 and CDR2: SEHNR, FQNEAQ (reference sequence). DNA of the CDR3: TGTGCCAGCAGCCCGAGTGACAGGGCACAGTACTTC. Amino acids: CASSPSDRAQYF. Looking up the rest from reference TRBV7-9 and TRBJ2-7 gives the full variable domain: DTGVSQNPRHKITKRGQNVTFRCDPISEHNRLYWYRQTLGQGPEFLTYFQNEAQLEKSRLLSDRFSAERPKGSFSTLEIQRTEQGDSAMYLCASSPSDRAQYFGPGTRLTVT.

This clone was seen once. This chain uses TRBV15 with TRBJ2-6; 11 bases are shared with TRBD2. Germline V gene data show CDR1 as LNHNV and CDR2 as YYDKDF (reference sequence). This CDR3 contains 19 residues. After removal of 1 base from V and 0 bases from J, the junction contained 5 bases not matched to a gene. In DNA, the CDR3 is TGTGCCACCAGCAGAGGGTTTAGCGGGAGGGGCTCTGGGGCCAACGTCCTGACTTTC. This translates into CATSRGFSGRGSGANVLTF.

The V gene is TRBV10-3, the J gene TRBJ1-2, with 8 nucleotides matching TRBD1. The CDR3 runs 12 residues. CDR1 and CDR2 from the germline V gene are ENHRY and SYGVKD. The V gene end was trimmed by 7 bases and the J gene end by 7 bases; junction bases not matched to a gene: 5. CDR3 in DNA: TGTGCCATCACCAAGGACAGGGCTGGCTACACCTTC. This translates into CAITKDRAGYTF.

This sequence joins TRBV10-3 and TRBJ1-2; 7 bases line up with TRBD1. J lost 6 bases, V lost 4 bases, and 8 bases had no gene match. The germline V gene encodes CDR1 ENHRY and CDR2 SYGVKD. This CDR3 has 14 residues. The CDR3 is CAISALDRVDGYTF. Written as DNA, the CDR3 is TGTGCCATCAGTGCCCTAGACAGGGTTGATGGCTACACCTTC.

This chain uses TRBV4-2 with TRBJ2-7; D call uncertain. The CDR3 runs to 15 residues. Between the trimmed V and J ends, which lost 0 bases and 3 bases, there was a span of 12 bases. Germline V gene lookup returns CDR1 LGHNA and CDR2 YNFKEQ. The CDR3 sequence: CASSQDRRGYYEQYF. DNA for the CDR3: TGTGCCAGCAGCCAAGATCGGCGCGGTTACTACGAGCAGTACTTC.

The CDR3 sequence is CASSERRTGELFF. The DNA of the CDR3 is TGTGCCAGCAGTGAACGTAGAACCGGGGAGCTGTTTTTT. This rearrangement joins TRBV6-1 to TRBJ2-2, with unresolved D. V was clipped by 2 bases and J by 5 bases, with 6 bases between them. The CDR3 totals 13 residues. Germline-derived CDR1 and CDR2 are MNHNS and SASEGT.

In its sample, this clone was seen once. The gene calls are TRBV9 and TRBJ2-7; possibly TRBD1 for D (5 bases). CDR1 and CDR2 from the germline V gene are SGDLS and YYNGEE. With 0 bases removed from V and 7 bases from J, the gap between germline ends came to 11 bases. The CDR3 runs 13 residues. The CDR3 DNA reads as TGTGCCAGCAGCGTAGCAGGGATGAGGGAGCAGTACTTC. This sequence encodes CASSVAGMREQYF.

This sequence joins TRBV5-4 and TRBJ2-2, with D tentatively TRBD2 (6 bases). V dropped 4 bases and J dropped 1 base, with 17 bases sitting between them. CDR1 is SGHNT, CDR2 YYREEE, per germline (reference sequence). This CDR3 spans 17 amino acids. This CDR3 reads CASSAIGSGWNTGELFF. The CDR3 nucleotides are TGTGCCAGCAGCGCGATTGGGAGCGGGTGGAACACCGGGGAGCTGTTTTTT.

Of note for this clone: The sample has other DNA sequences that encode this CDR3 too. The chain has TRBV18 and TRBJ2-7; TRBD2 matches at 9 bases. The CDR3 runs to 14 residues. The J segment lost 2 bases and the V segment lost 1 base, leaving 0 bases of the junction unmatched. The germline CDR1 and CDR2 sequences are KGHSH and LQKENI. CDR3: CASSPLAGAYEQYF. DNA of the CDR3: TGTGCCAGCTCACCACTAGCGGGAGCCTACGAGCAGTACTTC.

The chain has TRBV20-1 and TRBJ2-1; a possible D gene is TRBD2 (6 bases). V dropped 5 bases and J dropped 10 bases, with 12 bases sitting between them. The CDR3 has 11 residues. Germline lookup yields CDR1 DFQATT and CDR2 SNEGSKA (reference sequence). The CDR3 nucleotides read TGCAGTGCTGAGCGGCTAGCGGAGCAGTTCTTC. Translating gives CSAERLAEQFF.

The genes are TRBV9 and TRBJ1-1; D is undetermined. The CDR3 is made up of 17 amino acids. Germline V gene lookup returns CDR1 SGDLS and CDR2 YYNGEE. Trimming left V 0 bases short and J 3 bases short, with 18 bases between. This CDR3 reads CASSVGISGRLYTEAFF. Here the CDR3 DNA reads TGTGCCAGCAGCGTAGGAATCAGCGGGCGGTTGTACACTGAAGCTTTCTTT.

The chain couples TRBV6-1 to TRBJ2-5, with TRBD2 as a possible D gene (5 bases). Trimming took off 3 bases at V and 7 bases at J, with 9 bases between the two ends. Looked up from germline, CDR1 is MNHNS and CDR2 is SASEGT. This CDR3 comprises 12 residues. The CDR3 region is CASSEGSGTQYF. DNA of the CDR3: TGTGCCAGCAGTGAGGGGAGTGGGACCCAGTACTTC.

The chain carries TRBV15 and TRBJ2-5; D remains ambiguous. The CDR3 runs 13 residues. Germline V gene sequence: CDR1 LNHNV, CDR2 YYDKDF (reference sequence). V lost 0 bases and J 5 bases, leaving 7 bases between the germline ends. CDR3 amino acids: CATSRDQWETQYF. The CDR3, as DNA: TGTGCCACCAGCAGAGATCAGTGGGAGACCCAGTACTTC.

This clone was observed a single time. The rearrangement uses TRBV10-2 and TRBJ2-7, with 9 bases lining up with TRBD2. J was trimmed by 6 bases and V by 4 bases; bases with no gene match: 7. Germline V CDR1 and CDR2: WSHSY, SAAADI. The CDR3 totals 14 residues. Here the CDR3 reads CASSGVAGVFEQYF. The CDR3 region has the DNA TGCGCCAGCAGTGGAGTAGCGGGAGTATTCGAGCAGTACTTC.

The chain recombines TRBV2 with TRBJ2-1; 7 bases match TRBD1. Germline assignment: CDR1 SNHLY and CDR2 FYNNEI. V lost 6 bases to trimming and J lost 9 bases; unmatched junction nucleotides: 14. The CDR3 contains 15 residues. The CDR3 nucleotides read TGTGCCAGCAGAGCCGGGACAGTTCGGTTGTCTGAGCAGTTCTTC. Translating it yields CASRAGTVRLSEQFF.

The gene calls are TRBV28 and TRBJ2-7; D gene ambiguous. This CDR3 comprises 11 residues. Trimming cost V 2 bases and J 6 bases, with 5 bases left between them. The germline CDR1 and CDR2 sequences are MDHEN and SYDVKM. CDR3: CASSLVREQYF. The CDR3 coding sequence is TGTGCCAGCAGTTTAGTCCGCGAGCAGTACTTC.

The chain couples TRBV11-2 to TRBJ1-2; D unclear. Germline CDR1 and CDR2: SGHAT and FQNNGV. The CDR3 is 13 amino acids. V was shortened by 5 bases and J by 8 bases, with 15 bases between the two germline ends. The CDR3 spells CASSPGYGLGYTF. CDR3 nucleotide sequence: TGTGCCAGCAGCCCTGGGTATGGGCTAGGCTACACCTTC.

The chain has TRBV18 and TRBJ2-7, with 9 bases that match TRBD2. V gave up 6 bases and J gave up 3 bases; unmatched junction bases: 3. Germline CDR1 and CDR2: KGHSH and LQKENI. The CDR3 has 13 residues. This CDR3 reads CASSISGSYEQYF. CDR3 DNA sequence: TGTGCCAGCTCCATTAGCGGGAGCTACGAGCAGTACTTC. Based on the CDR3 plus reference TRBV18 and TRBJ2-7, the full variable domain is NAGVMQNPRHLVRRRGQEARLRCSPMKGHSHVYWYRQLPEEGLKFMVYLQKENIIDESGMPKERFSAEFPKEGPSILRIQQVVRGDSAAYFCASSISGSYEQYFGPGTRLTVT.

Of note for this clone: Other DNA variants within this sample encode the same CDR3. The rearrangement joins TRBV29-1 to TRBJ2-7; unclear D gene. CDR3 length: 11 residues. Germline V lookup: CDR1 SQVTM, CDR2 ANQGSEA. The germline V and J ends were trimmed by 4 bases and 0 bases, with 4 bases remaining between them. CDR3 in DNA: TGCAGCGTTGCTATCTCCTACGAGCAGTACTTC. Translated, it gives CSVAISYEQYF.

This clone has just one count. The chain joins TRBV9 to TRBJ1-4; D is unresolved. From germline, CDR1 is SGDLS and CDR2 YYNGEE. This CDR3 region has 14 residues. The ends were cut back, 4 bases at V and 7 bases at J, with 14 bases in the middle. The CDR3 DNA sequence: TGTGCCAGCAGCTCCTTGATGCATAGTGAAAAACTGTTTTTT. The encoded protein is CASSSLMHSEKLFF.

The chain recombines TRBV11-2 with TRBJ2-7, with 8 bases aligning to TRBD2. Germline V lookup: CDR1 SGHAT, CDR2 FQNNGV. This CDR3 comprises 17 residues. V lost 4 bases to trimming and J lost 1 base; unmatched junction nucleotides: 12. In DNA, the CDR3 is TGTGCCAGCAGCTCACCCACAGGCGCGGGAGGTTCCTACGAGCAGTACTTC. Translation gives CASSSPTGAGGSYEQYF.